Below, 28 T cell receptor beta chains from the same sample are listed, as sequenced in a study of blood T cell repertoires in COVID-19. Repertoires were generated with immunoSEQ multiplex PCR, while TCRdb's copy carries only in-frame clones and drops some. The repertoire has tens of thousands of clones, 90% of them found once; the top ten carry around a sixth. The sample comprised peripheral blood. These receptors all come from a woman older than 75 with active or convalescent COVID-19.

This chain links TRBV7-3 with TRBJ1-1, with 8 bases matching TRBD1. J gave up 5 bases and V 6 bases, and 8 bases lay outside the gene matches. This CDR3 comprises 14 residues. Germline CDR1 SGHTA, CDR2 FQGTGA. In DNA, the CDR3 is TGTGCCAGCAGTCGACAGGGGATAGGGACTGAAGCTTTCTTT. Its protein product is CASSRQGIGTEAFF. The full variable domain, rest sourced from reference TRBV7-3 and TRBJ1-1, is GAGVSQTPSNKVTEKGKYVELRCDPISGHTALYWYRQSLGQGPEFLIYFQGTGAADDSGLPNDRFFAVRPEGSVSTLKIQRTERGDSAVYLCASSRQGIGTEAFFGQGTRLTVV.

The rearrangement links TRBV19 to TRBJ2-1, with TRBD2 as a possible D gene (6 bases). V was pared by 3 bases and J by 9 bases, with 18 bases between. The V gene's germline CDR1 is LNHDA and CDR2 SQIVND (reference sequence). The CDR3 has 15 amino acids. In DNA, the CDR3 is TGTGCCAGTAGTATCGGAGCGGGTTCCTACGGTGAGCAGTTCTTC. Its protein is CASSIGAGSYGEQFF.

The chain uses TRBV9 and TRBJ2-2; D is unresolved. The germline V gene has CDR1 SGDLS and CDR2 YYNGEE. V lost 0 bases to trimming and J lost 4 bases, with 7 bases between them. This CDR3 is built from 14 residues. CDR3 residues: CASSVVESTGELFF. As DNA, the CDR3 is TGTGCCAGCAGCGTAGTTGAGTCCACCGGGGAGCTGTTTTTT.

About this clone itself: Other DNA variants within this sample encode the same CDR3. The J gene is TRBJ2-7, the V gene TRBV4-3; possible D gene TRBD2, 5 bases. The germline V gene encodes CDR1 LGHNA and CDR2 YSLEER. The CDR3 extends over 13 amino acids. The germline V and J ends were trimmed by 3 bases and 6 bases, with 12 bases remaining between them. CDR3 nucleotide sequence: TGCGCCAGCAGCCAGGGAGCAGGAGGCGAGCAGTACTTC. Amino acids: CASSQGAGGEQYF.

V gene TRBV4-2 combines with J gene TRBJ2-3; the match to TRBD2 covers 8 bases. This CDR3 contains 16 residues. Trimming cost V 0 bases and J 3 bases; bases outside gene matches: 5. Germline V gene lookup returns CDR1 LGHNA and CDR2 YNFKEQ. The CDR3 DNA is TGTGCCAGCAGCCAAGAGGGACTAGACGCGACAGATACGCAGTATTTT. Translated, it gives CASSQEGLDATDTQYF.

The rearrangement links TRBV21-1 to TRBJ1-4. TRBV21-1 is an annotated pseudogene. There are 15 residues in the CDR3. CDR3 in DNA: TGTGCCAGCAGCCCGGCGGGAAGGCCTAATGAAAAACTGTTTTTT. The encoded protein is CASSPAGRPNEKLFF.

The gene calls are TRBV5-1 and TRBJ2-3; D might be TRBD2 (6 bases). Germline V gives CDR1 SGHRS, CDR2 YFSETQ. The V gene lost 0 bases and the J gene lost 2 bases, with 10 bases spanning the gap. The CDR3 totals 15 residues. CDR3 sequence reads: CASSLGGDLTDTQYF. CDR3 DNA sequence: TGCGCCAGCAGCTTGGGCGGGGACCTCACAGATACGCAGTATTTT.

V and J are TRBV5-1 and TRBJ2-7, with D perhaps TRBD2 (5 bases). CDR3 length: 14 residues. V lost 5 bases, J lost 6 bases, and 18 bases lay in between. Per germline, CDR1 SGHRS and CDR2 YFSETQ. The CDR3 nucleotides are TGCGCCAGCAGACCGGGGTCCGTGTTGGCCGAGCAGTACTTC. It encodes CASRPGSVLAEQYF.

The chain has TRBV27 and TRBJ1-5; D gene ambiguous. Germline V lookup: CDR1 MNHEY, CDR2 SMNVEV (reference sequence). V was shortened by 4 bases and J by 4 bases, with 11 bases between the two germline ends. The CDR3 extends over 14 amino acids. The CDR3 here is CASSSVGRNQPQHF. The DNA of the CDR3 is TGTGCCAGCAGTTCCGTGGGGAGGAATCAGCCCCAGCATTTT.

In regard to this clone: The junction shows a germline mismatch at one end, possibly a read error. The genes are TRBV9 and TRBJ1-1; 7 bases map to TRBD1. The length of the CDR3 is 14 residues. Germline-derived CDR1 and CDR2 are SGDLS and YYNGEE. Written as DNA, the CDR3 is TGTGCCAGCAGCGTAGCCGGACAGGTGGACCTTAGACTCTTT. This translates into CASSVAGQVDLRLF.

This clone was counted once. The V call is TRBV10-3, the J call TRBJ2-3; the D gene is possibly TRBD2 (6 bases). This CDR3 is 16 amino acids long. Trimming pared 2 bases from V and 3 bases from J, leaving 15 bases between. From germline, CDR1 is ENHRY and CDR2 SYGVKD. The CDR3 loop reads CAISEGGVRGTDTQYF. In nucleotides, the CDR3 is TGTGCCATCAGTGAGGGGGGAGTTCGGGGGACAGATACGCAGTATTTT.

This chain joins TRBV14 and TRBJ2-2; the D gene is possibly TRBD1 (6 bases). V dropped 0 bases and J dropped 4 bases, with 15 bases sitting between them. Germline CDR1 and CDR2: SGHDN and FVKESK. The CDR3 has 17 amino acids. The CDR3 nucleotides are TGTGCCAGCAGCCAAGAATGGATGTCAGGGGTCACCGGGGAGCTGTTTTTT. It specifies CASSQEWMSGVTGELFF.

In DNA, the CDR3 is TGTGCCAGCAGTCAGAACAGCGGCTCTGGAAACACCATATATTTT. It specifies CASSQNSGSGNTIYF. The V gene is TRBV2, the J gene TRBJ1-3; no clear D. The CDR3 extends over 15 amino acids. V shed 5 bases and J shed 0 bases, with 11 bases lying between them. CDR1 is SNHLY, CDR2 FYNNEI, per germline.

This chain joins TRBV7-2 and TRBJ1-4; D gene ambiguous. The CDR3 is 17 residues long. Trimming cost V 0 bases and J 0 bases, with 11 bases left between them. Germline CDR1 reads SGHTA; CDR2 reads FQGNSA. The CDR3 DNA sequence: TGTGCCAGCAGCTTAGCATCCCTCTCTGCAACTAATGAAAAACTGTTTTTT. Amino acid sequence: CASSLASLSATNEKLFF.

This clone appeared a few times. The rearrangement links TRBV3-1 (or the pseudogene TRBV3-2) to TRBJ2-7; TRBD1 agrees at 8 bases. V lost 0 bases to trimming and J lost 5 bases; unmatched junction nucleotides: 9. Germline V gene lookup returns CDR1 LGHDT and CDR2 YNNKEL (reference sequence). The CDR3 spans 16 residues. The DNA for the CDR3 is TGTGCCAGCAGCCAAGATCAGAGGACAGGGTTCAACGAGCAGTACTTC. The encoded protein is CASSQDQRTGFNEQYF.

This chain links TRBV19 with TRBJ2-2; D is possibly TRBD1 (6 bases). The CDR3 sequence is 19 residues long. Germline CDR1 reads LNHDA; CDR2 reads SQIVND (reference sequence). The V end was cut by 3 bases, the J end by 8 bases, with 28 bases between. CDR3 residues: CASSIWGLQGRALIGELFF. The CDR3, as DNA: TGTGCCAGTAGTATCTGGGGCCTACAGGGTCGGGCCTTAATTGGGGAGCTGTTTTTT.

CDR3 coding DNA: TGTGCCAGCAGCCAGCCAGGGGACCACAATTTTGAAGCTTTCTTT. Its protein is CASSQPGDHNFEAFF. The chain recombines TRBV4-2 with TRBJ1-1, with a possible D match to TRBD1 (6 bases). The germline V gene encodes CDR1 LGHNA and CDR2 YNFKEQ. The CDR3 loop spans 15 amino acids. Deletions cut 3 bases from V and 7 bases from J, with 18 bases between.

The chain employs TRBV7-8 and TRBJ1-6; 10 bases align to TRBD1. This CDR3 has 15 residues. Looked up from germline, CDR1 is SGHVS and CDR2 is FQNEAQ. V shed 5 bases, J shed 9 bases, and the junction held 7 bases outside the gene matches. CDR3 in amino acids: CASSPGQGKGSPLHF. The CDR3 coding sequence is TGTGCCAGCAGCCCGGGACAGGGGAAAGGTTCACCCCTCCACTTT.

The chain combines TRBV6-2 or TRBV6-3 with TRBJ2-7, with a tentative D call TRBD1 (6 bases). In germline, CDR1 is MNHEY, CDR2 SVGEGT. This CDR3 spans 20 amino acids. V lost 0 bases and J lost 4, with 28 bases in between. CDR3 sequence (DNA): TGTGCCAGCAGTTACTCGAAGGGTGCGTCGGTCCAGGGGCCCCCGTACGAGCAGTACTTC. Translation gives CASSYSKGASVQGPPYEQYF.

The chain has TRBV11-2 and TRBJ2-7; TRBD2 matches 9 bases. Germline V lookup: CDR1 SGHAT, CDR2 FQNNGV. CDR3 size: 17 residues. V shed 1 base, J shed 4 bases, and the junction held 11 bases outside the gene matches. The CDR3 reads CASSLAPFPLAGYEQYF. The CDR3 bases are TGTGCCAGCAGCTTAGCTCCTTTTCCGCTAGCGGGGTACGAGCAGTACTTC.

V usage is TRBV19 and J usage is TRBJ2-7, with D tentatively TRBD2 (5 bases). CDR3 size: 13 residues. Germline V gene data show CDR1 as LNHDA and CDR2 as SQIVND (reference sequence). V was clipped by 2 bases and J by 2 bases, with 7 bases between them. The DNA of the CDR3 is TGTGCCAGTAGTATATCGACTACCTACGAGCAGTACTTC. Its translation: CASSISTTYEQYF.

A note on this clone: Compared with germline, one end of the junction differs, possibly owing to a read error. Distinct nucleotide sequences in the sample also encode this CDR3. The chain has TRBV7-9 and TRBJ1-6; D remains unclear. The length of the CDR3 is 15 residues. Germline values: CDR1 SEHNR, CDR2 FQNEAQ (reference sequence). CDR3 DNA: TGTGCCAGCAGTTTAGGGAGCTCCTATAATTCACCCCTCCACTTT. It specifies CASSLGSSYNSPLHF.

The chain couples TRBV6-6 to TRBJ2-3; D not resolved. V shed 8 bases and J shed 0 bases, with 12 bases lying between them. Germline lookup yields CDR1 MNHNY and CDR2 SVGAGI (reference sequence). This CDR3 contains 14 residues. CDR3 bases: TGTGCCAGCCTCCGAGCTACTAGCACAGATACGCAGTATTTT. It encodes CASLRATSTDTQYF.

This CDR3 is CASSVGQGRDTQYF. CDR3 nucleotides: TGTGCCAGCAGCGTAGGACAGGGTAGAGATACGCAGTATTTT. This chain uses TRBV9 with TRBJ2-3; 7 bases agree with TRBD1. The CDR3 length is 14 residues. Germline V gene sequence: CDR1 SGDLS, CDR2 YYNGEE. The junction had 3 bases not matched to a gene; V was cut back by 0 bases and J by 5 bases.

CDR3 DNA sequence: TGTGCCAGCAACCCGGGACTGGATCGCCCGGAGACCCAGTACTTC. This encodes CASNPGLDRPETQYF. The chain links TRBV6-2 or TRBV6-3 to TRBJ2-5; possible D gene TRBD2, 6 bases. Germline V gives CDR1 MNHEY, CDR2 SVGEGT. The V end was cut by 7 bases, the J end by 5 bases, with 20 bases between. The CDR3 loop spans 15 amino acids.

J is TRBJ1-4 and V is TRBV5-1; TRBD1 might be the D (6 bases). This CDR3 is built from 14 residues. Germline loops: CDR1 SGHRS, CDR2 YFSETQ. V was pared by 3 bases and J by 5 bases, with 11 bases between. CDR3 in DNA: TGCGCCAGCAGCTCAACAGGGTGGAATGAAAAACTGTTTTTT. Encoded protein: CASSSTGWNEKLFF.

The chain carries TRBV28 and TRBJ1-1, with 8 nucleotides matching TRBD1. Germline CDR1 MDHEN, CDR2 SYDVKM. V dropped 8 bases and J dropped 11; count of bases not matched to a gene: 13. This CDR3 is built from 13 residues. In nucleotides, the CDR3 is TGTGCCAGCGTAAAACAGGGGGATAGAAGGGCTTTCTTT. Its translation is CASVKQGDRRAFF.

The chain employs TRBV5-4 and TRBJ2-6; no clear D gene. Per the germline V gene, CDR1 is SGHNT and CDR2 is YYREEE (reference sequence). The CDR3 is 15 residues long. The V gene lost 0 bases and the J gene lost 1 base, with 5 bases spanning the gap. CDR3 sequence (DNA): TGTGCCAGCAGCTTGGCCCCTTCTGGGGCCAACGTCCTGACTTTC. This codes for CASSLAPSGANVLTF.